These 16 T cell receptor beta chains were all obtained from the same sample, sequenced in a study of blood T cell repertoires in COVID-19. The protocol was immunoSEQ multiplex PCR, while the TCRdb copy is restricted to in-frame clones and leaves out a portion. The table shows nearly 250,000 clones, with 86% occurring only once. Sequencing was performed on peripheral blood. These receptors originate from a woman older than 75 with COVID-19, enrolled during active disease.

A single count supports this clone. The chain combines TRBV18 with TRBJ2-3; 10 nucleotides line up with TRBD1. CDR3 length: 16 amino acids. V lost 1 base and J lost 5; bases outside the gene matches: 6. Germline CDR1 and CDR2: KGHSH and LQKENI. In DNA form, the CDR3 reads TGTGCCAGCTCACCACAACGACAGGGGGCGCGAGATACGCAGTATTTT. This encodes CASSPQRQGARDTQYF.

This clone was counted between two and nine times. This chain connects TRBV7-2 to TRBJ1-2; D might be TRBD1 (5 bases). The CDR3 totals 13 residues. With 5 bases removed from V and 8 bases from J, the gap between germline ends came to 15 bases. Germline assignment: CDR1 SGHTA and CDR2 FQGNSA. In DNA, the CDR3 is TGTGCCAGCAGCCGTCAGGGAAGGTTCGGCTACACCTTC. It translates to CASSRQGRFGYTF.

The gene calls are TRBV10-1 and TRBJ2-1; 8 nucleotides agree with TRBD2. The CDR3 loop spans 17 amino acids. Germline V gene lookup returns CDR1 WNHNN and CDR2 SYGVQD (reference sequence). V shed 0 bases, J shed 4 bases, and the junction held 8 bases outside the gene matches. The CDR3 region has the DNA TGCGCCAGCAGTGAGTCTTCCGCTAGCGGGCCGTACAATGAGCAGTTCTTC. Protein product: CASSESSASGPYNEQFF.

V usage is TRBV5-1 and J usage is TRBJ2-3; TRBD1 is a possible D gene (6 bases). The V gene's germline CDR1 is SGHRS and CDR2 YFSETQ. Deletions cut 1 base from V and 6 bases from J, with 15 bases between. The CDR3 runs to 15 residues. The CDR3 coding sequence is TGCGCCAGCAGCTTGAGTCTTGGGACAACCGATACGCAGTATTTT. It is translated as CASSLSLGTTDTQYF.

V gene TRBV12-3 or TRBV12-4 combines with J gene TRBJ2-6; no clear D. V was pared by 3 bases and J by 2 bases, with 2 bases between. This CDR3 spans 13 amino acids. CDR3 loop: CASSFTGANVLTF. The CDR3 DNA reads TGTGCCAGCAGTTTTACTGGGGCCAACGTCCTGACTTTC.

The V gene is TRBV15, the J gene TRBJ2-7; D gene ambiguous. V lost 0 bases and J 1 base, leaving 4 bases between the germline ends. CDR3 size: 13 residues. Per germline, CDR1 LNHNV and CDR2 YYDKDF (reference sequence). CDR3 residues: CATSRDGSYEQYV. The CDR3 bases are TGTGCCACCAGCAGAGACGGGTCCTACGAGCAGTACGTC.

The chain combines TRBV4-2 with TRBJ2-5, with a weak D call TRBD2 (7 bases). CDR1 and CDR2 (germline): LGHNA, YNFKEQ. This CDR3 has 16 residues. V dropped 0 bases and J dropped 4 bases, with 15 bases sitting between them. The CDR3 DNA reads as TGTGCCAGCAGCCAAGATGAACGGGGGGCCGCAGAGACCCAGTACTTC. The encoded protein is CASSQDERGAAETQYF.

The V and J genes are TRBV6-5 and TRBJ1-3; possible D gene TRBD1, 6 bases. The length of the CDR3 is 15 residues. Trimming cost V 7 bases and J 3 bases, with 16 bases left between them. Per the germline V gene, CDR1 is MNHEY and CDR2 is SVGAGI. CDR3 sequence reads: CASKDPQGYGNTIYF. The CDR3 nucleotides read TGTGCCAGCAAGGACCCCCAGGGGTATGGAAACACCATATATTTT.

In regard to this clone: The junction shows a germline mismatch at one end, possibly a read error. At the DNA level, this CDR3 is encoded by other sequences in the same sample as well. The chain is built from TRBV2 and TRBJ1-1; D might be TRBD1 (6 bases). Germline-derived CDR1 and CDR2 are SNHLY and FYNNEI. The CDR3 loop spans 18 amino acids. CDR3 sequence (DNA): TGTGCTAGCAGTAAAGACAGGACCGACATAACCGCGAACACTGAAGCTTTCTTT. Protein: CASSKDRTDITANTEAFF.

This chain links TRBV18 with TRBJ1-1, with TRBD1 as a possible D gene (5 bases). The CDR3 is 16 residues long. CDR1 and CDR2 from the germline V gene are KGHSH and LQKENI. Trimming removed 0 bases at V and 0 bases at J, with 11 bases between. CDR3 region: CASSPPGVALNTEAFF. CDR3 nucleotides: TGTGCCAGCTCACCACCAGGGGTTGCATTGAACACTGAAGCTTTCTTT.

This clone appeared a single time. This chain uses TRBV2 with TRBJ2-2; 9 nucleotides agree with TRBD1. The CDR3 is 14 residues long. Germline V CDR1 and CDR2: SNHLY, FYNNEI. The junction had 3 bases not matched to a gene; V was cut back by 8 bases and J by 2 bases. The CDR3 DNA reads TGTGCCAGCGGGGGACAGGGCAACACCGGGGAGCTGTTTTTT. This codes for CASGGQGNTGELFF.

This chain connects TRBV30 to TRBJ1-1; a weak D match, TRBD1 (5 bases). This CDR3 contains 13 residues. Deletions cut 3 bases from V and 1 base from J, with 9 bases between. Germline V CDR1 and CDR2: GTSNPN, SVGIG (reference sequence). The CDR3: CAWSAGPNTEAFF. The CDR3 nucleotides are TGTGCCTGGAGCGCAGGGCCGAACACTGAAGCTTTCTTT.

The chain joins TRBV7-8 to TRBJ2-5; weak D call: TRBD2 (6 bases). V lost 1 base and J 1 base, leaving 22 bases between the germline ends. This CDR3 has 19 amino acids. In germline, CDR1 is SGHVS, CDR2 FQNEAQ. The CDR3 reads CASSLDSSGPARSQETQYF. In DNA form, the CDR3 reads TGTGCCAGCAGCTTAGACAGTAGCGGACCAGCCAGAAGCCAAGAGACCCAGTACTTC.

V usage is TRBV6-5 and J usage is TRBJ1-2; D is unclear. From germline, CDR1 is MNHEY and CDR2 SVGAGI. Between the trimmed V and J ends, which lost 6 bases and 4 bases, there was a span of 6 bases. This CDR3 has 11 residues. CDR3: CASRSAYGYTF. The CDR3 nucleotides are TGTGCCAGCAGGAGTGCCTATGGCTACACCTTC.

The rearrangement uses TRBV7-9 and TRBJ1-4, with D unclear. Germline V gene sequence: CDR1 SEHNR, CDR2 FQNEAQ (reference sequence). Between the trimmed V and J ends, which lost 5 bases and 4 bases, there was a span of 14 bases. The CDR3 runs 15 residues. CDR3 sequence reads: CASSLVGQDNEKLFF. CDR3 sequence (DNA): TGTGCCAGCAGCCTGGTGGGCCAGGATAATGAAAAACTGTTTTTT.

This chain's CDR3 is CASSVQGSSYNEQFF. The CDR3 region has the DNA TGTGCCAGCAGCGTACAGGGTTCCTCCTACAATGAGCAGTTCTTC. The chain uses TRBV7-2 and TRBJ2-1, with a possible D match to TRBD1 (6 bases). CDR3 length equals 15 residues. Germline V CDR1 and CDR2: SGHTA, FQGNSA. The germline V and J ends were trimmed by 5 bases and 0 bases, with 11 bases remaining between them.